Shown below are 13 T cell receptor beta chains from a single sample sequenced in a study of post-analysis software for immune sequencing data. Study-wide results and caveats: Relative to controls, patients had a few TRBV segments at higher frequency, with TRBV5-6, TRBV5-1 and TRBV20-1 among these.

Unique molecular identifiers were carried by the TCR beta cDNA libraries. TCRdb used MiXCR to reprocess the PCR reads, holding one entry per CDR3 protein. The sample consists of some 890,000 distinct CDR3 sequences, about 57% of them appearing once. Their antigens remain unidentified. The sample was blood. Receptors were obtained from a girl between 10 and 17 years old with multiple sclerosis.

The chain recombines TRBV29-1 with TRBJ2-1; 7 bases match TRBD1. This CDR3 comprises 14 residues. Trimming took 3 bases from V and 8 from J; bases not matched to a gene: 10. Germline values: CDR1 SQVTM, CDR2 ANQGSEA. CDR3 residues: CSVEGWTGLDEQFF. CDR3 sequence (DNA): TGCAGCGTTGAGGGGTGGACAGGTTTAGATGAGCAGTTCTTC.

This clonotype was counted only a few times. A junction end diverges from the germline sequence, so it may reflect a read error. CDR3 region: CSLELRLETQYF. In nucleotides, the CDR3 is TGCAGCCTTGAATTGCGATTAGAGACCCAGTACTTC. This chain uses TRBV29-1 with TRBJ2-5; D uncertain. This CDR3 region has 12 residues. CDR1 is SQVTM, CDR2 ANQGSEA, per germline.

The sample holds one count of this clonotype. The chain carries TRBV5-1 and TRBJ1-1; D remains unclear. Germline V lookup: CDR1 SGHRS, CDR2 YFSETQ. The CDR3 is made up of 16 amino acids. Trimming shortened V by 2 bases and J by 0 bases, and 14 bases separated the two germline ends. CDR3 amino acids: CASSLQPAVLNTEAFF. The CDR3, as DNA: TGCGCCAGCAGCTTACAGCCGGCAGTCCTGAACACTGAAGCTTTCTTT.

The CDR3 coding sequence is TGCAGCGTTGAAGGGACTAGCGGAAAAATTATCAACAATGAGCAGTACTTC. Protein: CSVEGTSGKIINNEQYF. The chain combines TRBV29-1 with TRBJ2-5, with 10 bases identical to TRBD2. The CDR3 totals 17 residues. With V trimmed by 1 base and J by 11 bases, 19 bases remained unmatched. Germline CDR1 SQVTM, CDR2 ANQGSEA. Using reference TRBV29-1 and TRBJ2-5 for the parts outside the CDR3, the full variable domain is SAVISQKPSRDICQRGTSLTIQCQVDSQVTMMFWYRQQPGQSLTLIATANQGSEATYESGFVIDKFPISRPNLTFSTLTVSNMSPEDSSIYLCSVEGTSGKIINNEQYFGPGTRLLVL.

This clonotype occurred many times. The CDR3 DNA sequence: TGTGCCAGCAGCTTAGATAACTCGGGACTTCACTACGAGCAGTACTTC. Its protein product is CASSLDNSGLHYEQYF. The chain couples TRBV11-2 to TRBJ2-7, with a tentative D call TRBD2 (6 bases). Germline V gene sequence: CDR1 SGHAT, CDR2 FQNNGV. V dropped 0 bases and J dropped 3 bases, with 15 bases sitting between them. This CDR3 comprises 16 residues. Based on the CDR3 plus reference TRBV11-2 and TRBJ2-7, the full variable domain is EAGVAQSPRYKIIEKRQSVAFWCNPISGHATLYWYQQILGQGPKLLIQFQNNGVVDDSQLPKDRFSAERLKGVDSTLKIQPAKLEDSAVYLCASSLDNSGLHYEQYFGPGTRLTVT.

This chain joins TRBV24-1 and TRBJ2-1, with D tentatively TRBD1 or TRBD2 (5 bases each). Looked up from germline, CDR1 is KGHDR and CDR2 is SFDVKD. Trimming left V 3 bases short and J 5 bases short, with 16 bases between. There are 16 residues in the CDR3. CDR3 DNA sequence: TGTGCCACCAGTGATAGGGGACCTCCCAATAACAATGAGCAGTTCTTC. Its translation is CATSDRGPPNNNEQFF.

J is TRBJ2-7 and V is TRBV29-1; TRBD1 matches at 10 bases. The CDR3 has 12 residues. CDR1 SQVTM and CDR2 ANQGSEA come from the germline V gene. V trimming: 6 bases; J trimming: 3 bases; junction bases outside the gene matches: 2. The CDR3: CSVWDRGYEQYF. The CDR3 DNA follows: TGCAGCGTCTGGGACAGGGGCTACGAGCAGTACTTC.

This chain joins TRBV27 and TRBJ2-1; 8 nucleotides line up with TRBD2. The CDR3 totals 14 residues. Germline lookup yields CDR1 MNHEY and CDR2 SMNVEV (reference sequence). Germline trimming cut 5 bases from V and 6 bases from J; bases unmatched to any gene: 6. CDR3 nucleotide sequence: TGTGCCAGCAGTGACGGGGGGGCTTCCAATGAGCAGTTCTTC. This translates into CASSDGGASNEQFF.

The CDR3 spells CASSFGMALSYEQYF. CDR3 nucleotides: TGCGCCAGCAGCTTCGGGATGGCTTTATCCTACGAGCAGTACTTC. This chain joins TRBV5-1 and TRBJ2-7; a possible D gene is TRBD2 (5 bases). The CDR3 consists of 15 residues. V was trimmed by 2 bases and J by 1 base, leaving 13 bases between them. Germline V gene lookup returns CDR1 SGHRS and CDR2 YFSETQ.

This clonotype came up once. V is TRBV20-1 and J is TRBJ1-2; a possible D gene is TRBD1 (5 bases). The CDR3 is 15 residues long. Trimming took 4 bases from V and 6 from J, leaving 21 bases between them. From germline, CDR1 is DFQATT and CDR2 SNEGSKA (reference sequence). Here the CDR3 DNA reads TGCAGTGCTACATCAGGGACCGGGAGTCGAGATGGCTACACCTTC. Amino acid sequence: CSATSGTGSRDGYTF.

The V gene is TRBV6-1, the J gene TRBJ2-1; D is possibly TRBD2 (7 bases). The length of the CDR3 is 18 residues. Germline loops: CDR1 MNHNS, CDR2 SASEGT. The V and J ends lost 6 bases and 5 bases respectively, with 26 bases between them. CDR3 in amino acids: CASSGGGKRLAGDNEQFF. The CDR3 nucleotides are TGTGCCAGCAGCGGTGGGGGCAAAAGACTAGCAGGGGACAATGAGCAGTTCTTC.

The chain carries TRBV7-9 and TRBJ2-5; tentatively, D is TRBD2 (5 bases). Germline V gene lookup returns CDR1 SEHNR and CDR2 FQNEAQ (reference sequence). The CDR3 sequence is 17 residues long. Trimming cost V 4 bases and J 5 bases, with 23 bases left between them. CDR3 nucleotides: TGTGCCAGCAGCTCTCTTAGAGGGCAGGCCAAATGGGAGACCCAGTACTTC. It encodes CASSSLRGQAKWETQYF.

V and J are TRBV12-3 or TRBV12-4 and TRBJ1-1; D perhaps matches TRBD1 (5 bases). V gave up 4 bases and J gave up 0 bases, with 9 bases separating them. This CDR3 contains 14 residues. The CDR3 nucleotides read TGTGCCAGCAGTTCAGACAGATTGAACACTGAAGCTTTCTTT. Its translation: CASSSDRLNTEAFF.